Listed below are T cell receptor beta chains from one sample, sequenced in a study of patients and donors after allogeneic stem cell transplantation. Using its own MiXCR run on the RT-PCR reads, TCRdb lists one record per CDR3 protein. Of approximately 160,000 distinct CDR3 sequences listed, 24% are singletons. Sequenced input: blood, either unsorted or a sorted T cell fraction (not recorded which). The receptor source for this set is a human donor who was either an allogeneic HSCT recipient or a stem cell or donor lymphocyte infusion donor (not recorded which). It is not recorded whose cells these are; they may come from a transplant donor. Both conserved end residues are part of each CDR3. The D gene is left open where the match is weak. Clone size is shown for a subset of rows, as once, few, many or a class of expanded clone.

D gene	CDR3 length	clone size	V gene	J gene	CDR3 DNA	CDR3 protein
-	16	-	TRBV4-1	TRBJ1-6	TGCGCCAGCAGCCAAGAACCGACAGTAAGTGGTTCACCCCTCCACTTT	CASSQEPTVSGSPLHF
-	14	-	TRBV5-1	TRBJ2-6	TGCGCCAGCAGCCCCGGTTGGGGGGCCAACGTCCTGACTTTC	CASSPGWGANVLTF
TRBD2	14	-	TRBV12-3/TRBV12-4	TRBJ2-5	TGTGCCAGCAGTACCGTAGGACTAGTCTCGGCCCAGTACTTC	CASSTVGLVSAQYF
TRBD1	14	few	TRBV30	TRBJ1-4	TGTGCCTGGAGATCGACAGGGGGGAATGAAAAACTGTTTTTT	CAWRSTGGNEKLFF
-	12	-	TRBV10-3	TRBJ1-6	TGTGCCATCAGTGAGTCGACTGCGGTCCTCCACTTT	CAISESTAVLHF
-	12	few	TRBV5-6	TRBJ1-1	TGTGCCAGCAGCTTGGGGCCCGCCGAAGCTTTCTTT	CASSLGPAEAFF
-	14	-	TRBV6-5	TRBJ1-1	TGTGCCAGCAGTTACTCGTGGAGGAACACTGAAGCTTTCTTT	CASSYSWRNTEAFF
-	15	-	TRBV5-1	TRBJ2-1	TGCGCCAGCAGCTTGTGGTCCAAAATCGCCAATGAGCAGTTCTTC	CASSLWSKIANEQFF
-	16	-	TRBV5-1	TRBJ1-1	TGCGCCAGCAGCTTGGGCGCGAGGCGGCAGAGGGCTGAAGCTTTCTTT	CASSLGARRQRAEAFF
-	16	-	TRBV5-1	TRBJ2-1	TGCGCCAGCAGCCCGGGATTATTAAGCTCCTACAATGAGCAGTTCTTC	CASSPGLLSSYNEQFF
-	16	-	TRBV5-1	TRBJ1-4	TGCGCCAGCAGCTTGGACGGGGTCCCTGTAGATGAAAAACTGTTTTTT	CASSLDGVPVDEKLFF
TRBD2	16	-	TRBV12-3/TRBV12-4	TRBJ2-1	TGTGCCAGCAGCCCCATGAGTAGCGGGACATACAATGAGCAGTTCTTC	CASSPMSSGTYNEQFF
-	13	few	TRBV6-6	TRBJ2-5	TGTGCCATCCAGGGGGGGTCAGGAGAGACCCAGTACTTC	CAIQGGSGETQYF
-	16	few	TRBV5-6	TRBJ1-5	TGTGCCAGCAGCTTTTTTAGGAGCCAGGGCAGTCAGCCCCAGCATTTT	CASSFFRSQGSQPQHF
-	15	-	TRBV18	TRBJ2-5	TGTGCCAGCTCACCCCCACAGGGGAGGAAAGAGACCCAGTACTTC	CASSPPQGRKETQYF
-	12	-	TRBV3-1	TRBJ2-7	TGTGCCAGCAGTGTTCAGGGTTACGAGCAGTACTTC	CASSVQGYEQYF
TRBD2	16	few	TRBV7-8	TRBJ2-1	TGTGCCAGCAGCCAACCGCAAGCGGGAGGGAACAATGAGCAGTTCTTC	CASSQPQAGGNNEQFF
-	14	-	TRBV10-3	TRBJ2-2	TGTGCCATCAACGGCGGAGCGAACACCGGGGAGCTGTTTTTT	CAINGGANTGELFF
-	13	-	TRBV6-6	TRBJ1-2	TGTGCCAGCAGTCCGCTCGGGGGCTATGGCTACACCTTC	CASSPLGGYGYTF
-	11	many	TRBV7-9	TRBJ1-1	TGTGCCAGCAGCGGAGGCACTGAAGCTTTCTTT	CASSGGTEAFF
TRBD1	15	few	TRBV5-1	TRBJ2-5	TGCGCCAGCAGCTTGGGAGGACAGGGCCAAGAGACCCAGTACTTC	CASSLGGQGQETQYF
-	11	once	TRBV20-1	TRBJ2-3	TGCAGTGCTACGGGGACAGATACGCAGTATTTT	CSATGTDTQYF
-	15	many	TRBV18	TRBJ2-3	TGTGCCAGCTCACCACGAGAAAGGCTCACAGATACGCAGTATTTT	CASSPRERLTDTQYF
-	15	few	TRBV5-1	TRBJ2-6	TGCGCCAGCCACCCAGGGGGGACTGGGGCCAACGTCCTGACTTTC	CASHPGGTGANVLTF
-	14	-	TRBV5-1	TRBJ1-2	TGCGCCAGCAGCTTCGGACCGGGAGTGAAGGGCTACACCTTC	CASSFGPGVKGYTF
-	16	-	TRBV10-3	TRBJ2-3	TGTGCCATCAGTGAGTTTGTGGCGCGGGACACAGATACGCAGTATTTT	CAISEFVARDTDTQYF
-	14	few	TRBV5-1	TRBJ1-2	TGCGCCAGCAGCTTGGGTCAGGGGAATTCGGGCTACACCTTC	CASSLGQGNSGYTF